The clone carrying this T cell receptor beta chain came up a few times. This sample is part of a study of T cell repertoires in cytomegalovirus infection. Overall study context: TCR beta signatures that were public indicated CMV infection and matching HLA type.

Germline loops: CDR1 MNHEY, CDR2 SVGEGT. The CDR3 length is 15 residues. V dropped 6 bases and J dropped 6; count of bases not matched to a gene: 10. TCRdb recomputed calls from the reads with MiXCR, one row per CDR3 protein. The table records some 450,000 distinct CDR3 sequences, approximately 30% of them present only once. Sequenced sample: PBMCs. The clonotype comes from a human donor in good health (CMV status not recorded). Some clones in this sample may be carry-over from other donors' samples. The rearrangement uses TRBV6-2 or TRBV6-3 and TRBJ1-5; 8 bases are shared with TRBD1. The CDR3 loop is CASSWTGRKGQPQHF. In nucleotides, the CDR3 is TGTGCCAGCAGCTGGACAGGGCGAAAAGGTCAGCCCCAGCATTTT.